The clone carrying this TCR beta chain occurred many times. Its antigen is undetermined. TCRdb used MiXCR to reprocess the reads, holding one entry per CDR3 protein. This sample has roughly 110,000 distinct CDR3 sequences; over 9% occur once, and the top ten carry 30% to 40%. The data derive from a study of T cell repertoires in cytomegalovirus infection. Across the study: Matching HLA type and CMV infection were both indicated by public TCR beta signatures. Findings and caveats of the study: HLA-C-restricted CMV-specific TCR beta clonotypes prevailed in the ex vivo response. Identification of carriers of CMV plus the relevant HLA was achieved through cumulative public TCR beta family frequency.

The CDR3 totals 15 residues. Deletions cut 0 bases from V and 1 base from J, with 9 bases between. Germline V CDR1 and CDR2: SEHNR, FQNEAQ (reference sequence). This chain connects TRBV7-9 to TRBJ1-1; D is unresolved. The TCR was taken from a human donor in good health (CMV status not recorded). Some clones in this sample may be carry-over from other donors' samples. The sequenced sample was PBMCs, sequenced either directly or after in vitro stimulation (not recorded which). The CDR3 coding sequence is TGTGCCAGCAGCTTAGCTCTCCTGGGGAACACTGAAGCTTTCTTT. Protein: CASSLALLGNTEAFF.